This is a list of T cell receptor beta chains from one sample in a study of PD-1 blockade in classical Hodgkin lymphoma. Sequenced by immunoSEQ multiplex PCR; TCRdb stores in-frame clones only, minus some. This table has 24,000 or so clones, approximately 80% appearing once. The sequences come from peripheral blood mononuclear cells (PBMCs), collected before the second cycle of nivolumab. These receptor sequences come from a human donor with classical Hodgkin lymphoma. The CDR3 runs from the conserved cysteine through the conserved F or W. D genes are given only for firm matches. The size of a clone is reported for some rows only, either as once, few or many, or as a class for expanded clones.

>-|TRBV6-5|once|TRBJ1-1
TGTGCCAGCAGATTTATGGGGGTCACTGAAGCTTTCTTT
CASRFMGVTEAFF
>TRBD1|TRBV27|-|TRBJ2-5
TGTGCCAGCAGTTTCTCGGGACAGGGAGAGGCCCAGTACTTC
CASSFSGQGEAQYF
>TRBD2|TRBV4-3|-|TRBJ2-1
TGCGCCAGCAGCCAAGATATCAGCGGGACCCGAAGCAATGAGCAGTTCTTC
CASSQDISGTRSNEQFF
>-|TRBV27|-|TRBJ1-2
TGTGCCAGCTCTGCGGGCAACTATGGCTACACCTTC
CASSAGNYGYTF
>TRBD2|TRBV29-1|few|TRBJ2-3
TGCAGCGTTGGATCCTTTACTAGCGGGAGGGCGGATACGCAGTATTTT
CSVGSFTSGRADTQYF
>TRBD2|TRBV4-1|-|TRBJ2-1
TGCGCCAGCAGCCAAGCCGGGACTAGCGGAGTGAGGGGCAATGAGCAGTTCTTC
CASSQAGTSGVRGNEQFF
>-|TRBV30|-|TRBJ1-3
TGTGCCTGGAGTGCATTCTCTGGAAACACCATATATTTT
CAWSAFSGNTIYF
>TRBD2|TRBV28|-|TRBJ2-7
TGTGCCAGCAGTGTAGCGGGACGCCTCTCCGAGCAGTACTTC
CASSVAGRLSEQYF
>TRBD1|TRBV6-1|-|TRBJ2-1
TGTGCCAGCAGTGAAGTATTGGACAGGGTTTTCTGGTATGTGACCAATGAGCAGTTCTTC
CASSEVLDRVFWYVTNEQFF
>TRBD2|TRBV9|-|TRBJ2-2
TGTGCCAGCAGCGCCTCGGGACTAGCGGGACCGTCAGGGGAGCTGTTTTTT
CASSASGLAGPSGELFF
>-|TRBV28|medium-sized|TRBJ1-5
TGTGCCAGCAGTGTTAAAACCTGGGCGAGCAATCAGCCCCAGCATTTT
CASSVKTWASNQPQHF
>TRBD2|TRBV5-4|-|TRBJ2-5
TGTGCCAGCAGCTTGGGCGGGAGGGCCCCACAAGAGACCCAGTACTTC
CASSLGGRAPQETQYF
>TRBD2|TRBV11-3|-|TRBJ2-2
TGTGCCAGCAGCCCCGGGGGGGGCACCGGGGAGCTGTTTTTT
CASSPGGGTGELFF
>TRBD1|TRBV10-3|-|TRBJ1-2
TGTGCCATCAGTGTCGGGACAGGGCCTCCTTACACCTTC
CAISVGTGPPYTF
>-|TRBV11-3|-|TRBJ1-3
TGTGCCAGCAGCCCAGGTGAATCTGGAAACACCATATATTTT
CASSPGESGNTIYF
>-|TRBV5-1|-|TRBJ1-2
TGCGCCAGCAGCTTCGGGACTCATGGCTACACCTTC
CASSFGTHGYTF
>-|TRBV27|-|TRBJ2-5
TGTGCCAGCAGTTTATCGGTGGTCCAAGAGACCCAGTACTTC
CASSLSVVQETQYF
>-|TRBV4-1|-|TRBJ1-1
TGCGCCAGCAGCCAAGGGATACAGGGTAGTGGCACTGAAGCTTTCTTT
CASSQGIQGSGTEAFF
>-|TRBV7-9|-|TRBJ1-1
TGTGCCAGCAGCTTAGCTAGAGACGAGGGATGGAACACTGAAGCTTTCTTT
CASSLARDEGWNTEAFF
>-|TRBV27|-|TRBJ2-7
TGTGCCAGCAGTTTTGGTCGACTCGCCTACGAGCAGTACTTC
CASSFGRLAYEQYF
>-|TRBV10-3|-|TRBJ2-5
TGTGCCATCAGTGAGTCGCCGGAGGTGCAAGAGACCCAGTACTTC
CAISESPEVQETQYF
>-|TRBV10-3|-|TRBJ2-5
TGTGCCATCAGTGAGTCCGTGGGTGGAGAGACCCAGTACTTC
CAISESVGGETQYF
>TRBD2|TRBV5-1|-|TRBJ2-2
TGCGCCAGCAGCTTGAGGACTAGCCGAAACACCGGGGAGCTGTTTTTT
CASSLRTSRNTGELFF
>TRBD1|TRBV7-9|-|TRBJ1-4
TGTGCCAGCAGCCATCGGACAGGAACTACAACTAATGAAAAACTGTTTTTT
CASSHRTGTTTNEKLFF
>-|TRBV30|-|TRBJ1-5
TGTGCCTGGGGACCGGATTTTGATTTGCAGCCCCAGCATTTT
CAWGPDFDLQPQHF
>TRBD2|TRBV15|-|TRBJ2-1
TGTGCCACCAGCAGAGATCGGACTAGCGGGAGGGGCGAGCAGTTCTTC
CATSRDRTSGRGEQFF
>-|TRBV5-1|-|TRBJ2-7
TGCGCCAGCAGCTTGGGGGGGACGGCCTACTACGAGCAGTACTTC
CASSLGGTAYYEQYF
>-|TRBV6-5|-|TRBJ2-1
TGTGCCAGCAGTGGCGTCTACAATGAGCAGTTCTTC
CASSGVYNEQFF
>-|TRBV7-2|-|TRBJ2-1
TGTGCCAGCAGTTCACCAACATCCAGTCCTTACAATGAGCAGTTCTTC
CASSSPTSSPYNEQFF
>-|TRBV5-1|-|TRBJ2-5
TGCGCCAGCAGCTCAAGGATCAATTCGTACCAAGAGACCCAGTACTTC
CASSSRINSYQETQYF
>TRBD2|TRBV5-1|-|TRBJ2-1
TGCGCCAGCAGCTTGGGACTAGCCTCCAATGAGCAGTTCTTC
CASSLGLASNEQFF
>-|TRBV30|once|TRBJ1-1
TGTGCCTGGACGGATGGATCGGACACTGAAGCTTTCTTT
CAWTDGSDTEAFF
>-|TRBV13|-|TRBJ2-7
TGTGCCAGCAGCCAAAGGGGCTACGAGCAGTACTTC
CASSQRGYEQYF
>-|TRBV9|few|TRBJ2-5
TGTGCCAGCAGCGTCCAGGGCCAGGGGGAGACCCAGTACTTC
CASSVQGQGETQYF
>-|TRBV29-1|once|TRBJ2-1
TGCAGCGCGGGCGGGACAGCTTACAATGAGCAGTTCTTC
CSAGGTAYNEQFF
>-|TRBV10-3|few|TRBJ2-3
TGTGCCATCAGTGTGCGGGGGCCTTACACAGATACGCAGTATTTT
CAISVRGPYTDTQYF
>TRBD2|TRBV27|-|TRBJ2-7
TGTGCCAGCAGTTTAAGGGCGGGGGTAGTCTACGAGCAGTACTTC
CASSLRAGVVYEQYF
>TRBD2|TRBV2|-|TRBJ2-1
TGTGCCAGCAGTCAACGGACTAGCGGCTACAATGAGCAGTTCTTC
CASSQRTSGYNEQFF
>-|TRBV7-2|-|TRBJ1-1
TGTGCCAGCAGCTTATTAGGCCTTGGACCAAGGGGTGGAAACACTGAAGCTTTCTTT
CASSLLGLGPRGGNTEAFF
>TRBD2|TRBV7-9|once|TRBJ2-1
TGTGCCAGCAGATTACTAGCGGGAGATATTAATGAGCAGTTCTTC
CASRLLAGDINEQFF
>-|TRBV15|few|TRBJ2-7
TGTGCCACCAGCAGTTCGCGCCAGGGAGACTACGAGCAGTACTTC
CATSSSRQGDYEQYF
>-|TRBV28|-|TRBJ2-5
TGTGCCAGCACAACGGACGGCGAAGAGACCCAGTACTTC
CASTTDGEETQYF
>-|TRBV27|-|TRBJ2-7
TGTGCCAGCAGTCGGACGGCCGTGGGGTACGAGCAGTACTTC
CASSRTAVGYEQYF
>-|TRBV5-1|-|TRBJ2-5
TGCGCCAGCAGCTTCGGGTTCCAAGAGACCCAGTACTTC
CASSFGFQETQYF
>-|TRBV2|-|TRBJ1-5
TGTGCCAGCAGTGATAAGCCCTGGAGACCCAATCAGCCCCAGCATTTT
CASSDKPWRPNQPQHF
>-|TRBV6-5|-|TRBJ2-5
TGTGCCAGCAGTTCTGGGACGGAAGAGACCCAGTACTTC
CASSSGTEETQYF